One T cell receptor beta chain is described in this entry. Its specificity is not known. This record belongs to a study of post-analysis software for immune sequencing data. The V gene lost 1 base and the J gene lost 4 bases, with 10 bases spanning the gap. The length of the CDR3 is 14 residues. Points from the study as a whole: Controls had lower frequencies than patients of five TRBV segments, which included TRBV5-6, TRBV5-1 and TRBV20-1.

Presence of unique molecular identifiers characterized the TCR beta cDNA libraries. TCRdb redid the calling of the PCR reads with MiXCR, one entry per CDR3 protein. Of about 540,000 distinct CDR3 sequences in the sample, less than 40% were seen once. The sequence was obtained from a girl under 18 with multiple sclerosis. The V and J genes are TRBV12-3 or TRBV12-4 and TRBJ1-2, with D uncertain. Sequenced input: blood. The CDR3 nucleotides are TGTGCCAGCAGTTTAGGGACCAGCCCCTATGGCTACACCTTC. It is translated as CASSLGTSPYGYTF.